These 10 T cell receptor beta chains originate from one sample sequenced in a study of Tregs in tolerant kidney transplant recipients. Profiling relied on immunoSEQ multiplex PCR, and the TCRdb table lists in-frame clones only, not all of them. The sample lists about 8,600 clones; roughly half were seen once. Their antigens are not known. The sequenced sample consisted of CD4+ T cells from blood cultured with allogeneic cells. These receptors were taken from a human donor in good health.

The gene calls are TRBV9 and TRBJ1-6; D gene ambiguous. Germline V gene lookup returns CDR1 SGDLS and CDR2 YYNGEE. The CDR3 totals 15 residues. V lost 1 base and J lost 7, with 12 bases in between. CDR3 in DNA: TGTGCCAGCAGCGTAACGGACCTCGGGAATTCACCCCTCCACTTT. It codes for CASSVTDLGNSPLHF. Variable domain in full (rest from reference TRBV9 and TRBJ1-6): DSGVTQTPKHLITATGQRVTLRCSPRSGDLSVYWYQQSLDQGLQFLIQYYNGEERAKGNILERFSAQQFPDLHSELNLSSLELGDSALYFCASSVTDLGNSPLHFGNGTRLTVT.

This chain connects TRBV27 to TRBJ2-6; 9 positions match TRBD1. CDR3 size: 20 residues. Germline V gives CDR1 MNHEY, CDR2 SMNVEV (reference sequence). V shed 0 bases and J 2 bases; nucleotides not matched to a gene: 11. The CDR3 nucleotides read TGTGCCAGCAGTTTATCGAAGTGGGACAGGGTAGGTGCTGGGGCCAACGTCCTGACTTTC. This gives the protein CASSLSKWDRVGAGANVLTF.

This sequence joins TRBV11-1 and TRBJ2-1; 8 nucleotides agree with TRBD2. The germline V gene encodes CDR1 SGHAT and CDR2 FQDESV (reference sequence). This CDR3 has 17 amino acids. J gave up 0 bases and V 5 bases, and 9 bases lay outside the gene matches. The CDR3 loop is CASSPYIAGFSYNEQFF. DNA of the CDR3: TGTGCCAGCAGCCCATATATAGCGGGGTTCTCCTACAATGAGCAGTTCTTC.

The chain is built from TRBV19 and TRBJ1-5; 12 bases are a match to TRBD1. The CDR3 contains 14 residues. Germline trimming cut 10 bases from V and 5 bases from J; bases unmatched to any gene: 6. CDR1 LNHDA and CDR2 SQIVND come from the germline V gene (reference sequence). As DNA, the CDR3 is TGTGCCACCCGGGACAGGGGGCTTGATCAGCCCCAGCATTTT. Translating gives CATRDRGLDQPQHF.

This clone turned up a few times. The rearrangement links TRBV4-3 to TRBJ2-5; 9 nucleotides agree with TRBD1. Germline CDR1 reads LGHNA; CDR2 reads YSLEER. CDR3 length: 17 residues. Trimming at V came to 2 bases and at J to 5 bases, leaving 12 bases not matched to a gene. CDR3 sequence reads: CASSQRGGGQGGETQYF. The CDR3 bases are TGCGCCAGCAGCCAAAGAGGCGGGGGACAGGGAGGGGAGACCCAGTACTTC.

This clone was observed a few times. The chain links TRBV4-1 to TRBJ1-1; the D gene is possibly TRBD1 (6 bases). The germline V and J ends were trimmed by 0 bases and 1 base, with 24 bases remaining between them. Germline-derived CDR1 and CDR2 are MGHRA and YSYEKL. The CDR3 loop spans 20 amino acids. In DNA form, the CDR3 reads TGCGCCAGCAGCCAAGAGACAGGAGCCTCCGATATAAATCAGAACACTGAAGCTTTCTTT. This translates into CASSQETGASDINQNTEAFF.

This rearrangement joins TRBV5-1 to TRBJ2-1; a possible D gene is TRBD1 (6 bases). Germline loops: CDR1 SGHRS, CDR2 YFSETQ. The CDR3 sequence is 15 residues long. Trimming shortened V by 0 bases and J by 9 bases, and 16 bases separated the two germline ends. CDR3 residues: CASSLVEGVSIEQFF. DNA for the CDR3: TGCGCCAGCAGCTTGGTAGAGGGGGTATCGATTGAGCAGTTCTTC.

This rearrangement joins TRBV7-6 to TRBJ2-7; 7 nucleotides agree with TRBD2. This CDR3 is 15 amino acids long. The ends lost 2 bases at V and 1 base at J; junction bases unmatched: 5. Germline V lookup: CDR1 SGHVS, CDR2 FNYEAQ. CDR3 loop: CASSLSIAGSYEQYF. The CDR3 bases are TGTGCCAGCAGCTTATCGATAGCGGGTTCCTACGAGCAGTACTTC. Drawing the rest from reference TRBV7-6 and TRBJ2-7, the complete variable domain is GAGVSQSPRYKVTKRGQDVALRCDPISGHVSLYWYRQALGQGPEFLTYFNYEAQQDKSGLPNDRFSAERPEGSISTLTIQRTEQRDSAMYRCASSLSIAGSYEQYFGPGTRLTVT.

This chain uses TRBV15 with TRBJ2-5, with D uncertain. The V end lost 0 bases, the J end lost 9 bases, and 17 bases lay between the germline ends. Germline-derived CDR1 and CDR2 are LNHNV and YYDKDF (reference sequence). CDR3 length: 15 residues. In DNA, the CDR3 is TGTGCCACCAGCAGAGAAAGGGCAGGCTGGAGTCCCCAGTACTTC. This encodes CATSRERAGWSPQYF.

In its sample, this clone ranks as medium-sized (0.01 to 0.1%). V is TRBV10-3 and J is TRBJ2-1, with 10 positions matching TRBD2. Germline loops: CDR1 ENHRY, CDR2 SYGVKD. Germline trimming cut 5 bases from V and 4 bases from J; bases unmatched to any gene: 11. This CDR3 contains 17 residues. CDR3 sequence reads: CAISPLPGLARYNEQFF. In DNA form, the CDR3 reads TGTGCCATCAGTCCCCTCCCGGGACTAGCGAGGTACAATGAGCAGTTCTTC.